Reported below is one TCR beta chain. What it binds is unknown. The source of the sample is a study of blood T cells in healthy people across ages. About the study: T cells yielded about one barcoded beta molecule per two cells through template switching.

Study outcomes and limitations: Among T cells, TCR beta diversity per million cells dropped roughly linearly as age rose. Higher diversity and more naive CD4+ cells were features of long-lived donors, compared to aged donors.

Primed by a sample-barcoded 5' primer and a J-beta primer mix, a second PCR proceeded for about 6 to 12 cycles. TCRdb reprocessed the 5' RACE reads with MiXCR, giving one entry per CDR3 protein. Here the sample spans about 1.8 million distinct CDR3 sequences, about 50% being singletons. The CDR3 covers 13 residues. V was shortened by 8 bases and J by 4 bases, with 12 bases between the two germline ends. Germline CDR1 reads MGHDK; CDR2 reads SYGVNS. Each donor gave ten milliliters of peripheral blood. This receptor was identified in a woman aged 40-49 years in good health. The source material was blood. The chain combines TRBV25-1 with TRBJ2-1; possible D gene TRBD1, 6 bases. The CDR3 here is CASGGQLYNEQFF. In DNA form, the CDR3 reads TGTGCCAGCGGGGGACAACTTTACAATGAGCAGTTCTTC.